Following are 15 T cell receptor beta chains from one sample sequenced in a study of technical replicates of blood from several donors. Using immunoSEQ multiplex PCR, the repertoire was profiled, and TCRdb retains in-frame clones only, with some absent. The sample records 75,000 to 100,000 clones, approximately 94% being singletons. Sequencing was carried out using T cells isolated from PBMCs. These receptors all stem from a human donor in good health.

The chain employs TRBV19 and TRBJ1-2; D may be TRBD1 (5 bases). The CDR3 contains 15 residues. V was clipped by 3 bases and J by 7 bases, with 18 bases between them. Germline V gene lookup returns CDR1 LNHDA and CDR2 SQIVND (reference sequence). CDR3 nucleotides: TGTGCCAGTAGTATGGTATCGGGGGATGGGGGTGGCTACACCTTC. This encodes CASSMVSGDGGGYTF. Full variable domain (rest looked up from reference TRBV19 and TRBJ1-2): DGGITQSPKYLFRKEGQNVTLSCEQNLNHDAMYWYRQDPGQGLRLIYYSQIVNDFQKGDIAEGYSVSREKKESFPLTVTSAQKNPTAFYLCASSMVSGDGGGYTFGSGTRLTVV.

The chain combines TRBV11-2 with TRBJ2-2; 10 bases agree with TRBD2. The CDR3 is 16 residues long. Trimming cost V 2 bases and J 5 bases; bases outside gene matches: 5. Germline V lookup: CDR1 SGHAT, CDR2 FQNNGV. Here the CDR3 reads CASSLYGLAVTGELFF. DNA of the CDR3: TGTGCCAGCAGCTTATATGGACTAGCGGTGACCGGGGAGCTGTTTTTT.

The CDR3: CASSLSGTGDGYTF. In DNA form, the CDR3 reads TGTGCCAGCAGTTTGTCCGGGACAGGGGATGGCTACACCTTC. The V call is TRBV28, the J call TRBJ1-2, with 10 bases identical to TRBD1. Looked up from germline, CDR1 is MDHEN and CDR2 is SYDVKM. Trimming took 3 bases from V and 6 from J; bases not matched to a gene: 4. This CDR3 contains 14 residues.

V gene TRBV7-3 combines with J gene TRBJ2-1; D is perhaps TRBD1 (7 bases). V lost 5 bases to trimming and J lost 5 bases, with 16 bases between them. The V gene's germline CDR1 is SGHTA and CDR2 FQGTGA. The CDR3 is 15 residues long. CDR3 bases: TGTGCCAGCAGCCCCCAGGGGGGTGGAAACAATGAGCAGTTCTTC. Translation: CASSPQGGGNNEQFF.

The chain couples TRBV25-1 to TRBJ2-1, with TRBD2 matching over 8 bases. Germline CDR1 is MGHDK and CDR2 is SYGVNS. The CDR3 consists of 16 residues. J lost 8 bases, V lost 0 bases, and 9 bases had no gene match. The CDR3 DNA sequence: TGTGCCAGCAGTGAATACTCCAGCGGGAGTATAGATGAGCAGTTCTTC. Translated: CASSEYSSGSIDEQFF.

On this clone: The same CDR3 arises from other DNA sequences in this sample as well. The J gene is TRBJ2-3, the V gene TRBV28; 12 nucleotides align to TRBD2. The V gene's germline CDR1 is MDHEN and CDR2 SYDVKM. V lost 4 bases to trimming and J lost 4 bases; unmatched junction nucleotides: 3. This CDR3 has 15 amino acids. This chain's CDR3 is CASSSLAGGADTQYF. CDR3 nucleotides: TGTGCCAGCAGTTCGCTAGCGGGGGGGGCAGATACGCAGTATTTT.

The rearrangement uses TRBV6-4 and TRBJ2-2; 10 bases match TRBD2. The CDR3 loop spans 16 amino acids. Germline CDR1 and CDR2: MRHNA and SNTAGT. V lost 5 bases and J lost 7; bases outside the gene matches: 10. CDR3 DNA sequence: TGTGCCAGCAGTCTAGCGGGAGCGGCTCCCAACGGGGAGCTGTTTTTT. As protein: CASSLAGAAPNGELFF.

This sequence joins TRBV7-9 and TRBJ1-2; TRBD1 might be the D (5 bases). V lost 3 bases, J lost 14 bases, and 22 bases lay in between. This CDR3 comprises 14 residues. Per the germline V gene, CDR1 is SEHNR and CDR2 is FQNEAQ (reference sequence). The CDR3 DNA reads as TGTGCCAGCAGCTTTGTGGAGACAGCCCCTCTGAGAACCTTC. It codes for CASSFVETAPLRTF. The variable domain in full, completed from reference TRBV7-9 and TRBJ1-2, reads DTGVSQNPRHKITKRGQNVTFRCDPISEHNRLYWYRQTLGQGPEFLTYFQNEAQLEKSRLLSDRFSAERPKGSFSTLEIQRTEQGDSAMYLCASSFVETAPLRTFGSGTRLTVV.

V gene TRBV6-1 combines with J gene TRBJ1-5; no clear D. The CDR3 runs 13 residues. Trimming removed 6 bases from V and 8 bases from J, with 14 bases in between. Germline V CDR1 and CDR2: MNHNS, SASEGT. In nucleotides, the CDR3 is TGTGCCAGCAGCTTGAGGGCCGAAGAGCCCCAGCATTTT. This sequence encodes CASSLRAEEPQHF.

The gene calls are TRBV27 and TRBJ1-1; D is perhaps TRBD1 (6 bases). The CDR3 consists of 15 residues. The V gene lost 2 bases and the J gene lost 1 base, with 11 bases spanning the gap. The germline CDR1 and CDR2 sequences are MNHEY and SMNVEV (reference sequence). CDR3 in DNA: TGTGCCAGCAGTTTACGGGGGGCCGCGAACACTGAAGCTTTCTTT. As protein: CASSLRGAANTEAFF.

The rearrangement uses TRBV2 and TRBJ2-1, with a possible D match to TRBD1 (5 bases). CDR3 length: 10 residues. Germline-derived CDR1 and CDR2 are SNHLY and FYNNEI. The V end lost 2 bases, the J end lost 12 bases, and 5 bases lay between the germline ends. The CDR3 sequence: CASSEQGQFF. DNA of the CDR3: TGTGCCAGCAGTGAACAGGGGCAGTTCTTC.

This clone was detected once. The genes are TRBV10-2 and TRBJ2-3, with 7 bases aligning to TRBD1. The germline V gene has CDR1 WSHSY and CDR2 SAAADI. This CDR3 has 15 residues. V dropped 5 bases and J dropped 3; count of bases not matched to a gene: 8. The CDR3 sequence is CASSKTGSYTDTQYF. For the CDR3, the DNA is TGCGCCAGCAGTAAGACAGGGAGTTATACAGATACGCAGTATTTT.

CDR3 residues: CASKKTGTAFSEQYF. The CDR3 nucleotides read TGTGCCAGTAAAAAAACCGGGACAGCGTTTTCCGAGCAGTACTTC. The chain couples TRBV19 to TRBJ2-7, with 7 nucleotides matching TRBD1. There are 15 residues in the CDR3. V trimming: 7 bases; J trimming: 6 bases; junction bases outside the gene matches: 15. CDR1 LNHDA and CDR2 SQIVND come from the germline V gene (reference sequence).

The rearrangement joins TRBV14 to TRBJ2-7, with D maybe TRBD1 (6 bases). The CDR3 consists of 17 residues. Trimming took off 4 bases at V and 3 bases at J, with 22 bases between the two ends. CDR1 SGHDN and CDR2 FVKESK come from the germline V gene. CDR3 nucleotide sequence: TGTGCCAGCAGCCCAGGTGCAGGGGCCCCCCACTTCTACGAGCAGTACTTC. Amino acids: CASSPGAGAPHFYEQYF.

V and J are TRBV7-9 and TRBJ2-7; TRBD1 matches 8 bases. This CDR3 spans 13 amino acids. Unmatched junction bases numbered 5, after V lost 5 bases and J lost 5 bases. CDR1 SEHNR and CDR2 FQNEAQ come from the germline V gene (reference sequence). The CDR3: CASSLQGVNEQYF. In DNA, the CDR3 is TGTGCCAGCAGCCTACAGGGGGTGAACGAGCAGTACTTC.